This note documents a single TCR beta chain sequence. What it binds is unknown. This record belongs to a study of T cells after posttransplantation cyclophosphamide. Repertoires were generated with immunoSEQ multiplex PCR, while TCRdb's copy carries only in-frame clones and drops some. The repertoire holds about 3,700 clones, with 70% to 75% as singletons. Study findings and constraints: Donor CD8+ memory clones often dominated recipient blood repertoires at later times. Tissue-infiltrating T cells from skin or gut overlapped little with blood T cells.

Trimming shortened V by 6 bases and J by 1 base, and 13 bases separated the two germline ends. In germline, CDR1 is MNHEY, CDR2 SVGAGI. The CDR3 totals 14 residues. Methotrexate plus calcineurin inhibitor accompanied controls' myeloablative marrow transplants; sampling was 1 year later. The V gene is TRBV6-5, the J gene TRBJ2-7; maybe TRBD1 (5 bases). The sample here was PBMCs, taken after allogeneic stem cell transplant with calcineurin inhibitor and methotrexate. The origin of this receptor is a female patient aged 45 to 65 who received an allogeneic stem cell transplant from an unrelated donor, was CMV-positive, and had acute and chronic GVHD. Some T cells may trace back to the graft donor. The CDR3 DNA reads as TGTGCCAGCAGCCGTGACAGTCGGTCCTACGAGCAGTACTTC. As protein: CASSRDSRSYEQYF.